This section outlines one T cell receptor beta chain sequence together with its context. The data are from a study of T cell changes during pregnancy in multiple sclerosis. Deletions cut 7 bases from V and 5 bases from J, with 17 bases between. The CDR3 has 14 residues. The V gene's germline CDR1 is SGHAT and CDR2 FQNNGV. Data came from immunoSEQ multiplex PCR; TCRdb stores just in-frame clones and leaves some out. The sample lists 35,000 to 40,000 clones, around 90% occurring once. The chain couples TRBV11-2 to TRBJ1-2, with no clear D. The sequencing here drew on peripheral blood, taken in the third trimester of pregnancy. This TCR was sampled from a female donor in good health, enrolled as a control in a pregnancy study. The CDR3 nucleotides read TGTGCCAGCACCCCCCTAAGGGAGGGATATGGCTACACCTTC. Protein product: CASTPLREGYGYTF.